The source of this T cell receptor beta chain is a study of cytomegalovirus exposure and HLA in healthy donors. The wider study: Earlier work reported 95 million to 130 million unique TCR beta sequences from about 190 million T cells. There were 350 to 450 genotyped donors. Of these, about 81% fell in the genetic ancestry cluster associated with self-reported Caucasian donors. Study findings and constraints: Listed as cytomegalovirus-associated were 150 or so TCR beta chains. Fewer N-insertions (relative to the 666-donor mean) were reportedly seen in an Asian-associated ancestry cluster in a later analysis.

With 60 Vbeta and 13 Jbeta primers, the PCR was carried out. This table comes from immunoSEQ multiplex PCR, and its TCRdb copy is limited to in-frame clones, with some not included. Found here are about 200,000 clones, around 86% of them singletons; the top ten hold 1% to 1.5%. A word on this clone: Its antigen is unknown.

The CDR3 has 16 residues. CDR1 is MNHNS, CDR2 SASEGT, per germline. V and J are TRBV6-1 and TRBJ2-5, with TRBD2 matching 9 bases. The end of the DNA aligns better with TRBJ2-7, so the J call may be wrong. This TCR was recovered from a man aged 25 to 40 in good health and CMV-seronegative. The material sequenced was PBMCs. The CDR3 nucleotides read TGTGCCAGCAGTGAAAGGCGGGAGGGAGAAACCTACGAGCAGTACTTC. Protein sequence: CASSERREGETYEQYF.